This T cell receptor beta chain was obtained from a study of cytomegalovirus exposure and HLA in healthy donors. Overall study results and limits: For most TCR beta V segments, an earlier analysis put the productive rate at about 90% or about 30% of the time. The authors considered a cluster of highly shared sequence variants likely to be a sequencing artifact. Using the classifier, cytomegalovirus status was reportedly diagnosed with high specificity and sensitivity.

This clone was detected a few times. The antigen remains undetermined. The PCR had 60 Vbeta and 13 Jbeta primers. Source study methods: Later, 65 million to 85 million unique TCR beta chains were counted in an analysis, and some 11 million of them were shared. The data were produced by immunoSEQ multiplex PCR, yet TCRdb's version contains in-frame clones alone and is incomplete. The V and J calls and clone size were taken over from that table, and D and trimming were inferred from the DNA. The table lists roughly 140,000 clones, 9.4% of them singletons. Unmatched junction bases numbered 8, after V lost 3 bases and J lost 4 bases. Germline V gene data show CDR1 as GTSNPN and CDR2 as SVGIG (reference sequence). The CDR3 sequence is 14 residues long.

The source of this sequence is a male donor in good health and CMV-seronegative. This chain joins TRBV30 and TRBJ2-7; 8 positions match TRBD1. The sequenced sample was PBMCs. The CDR3 here is CAWSIGTGLYEQYF. Written as DNA, the CDR3 is TGTGCCTGGAGCATTGGGACAGGACTATACGAGCAGTACTTC.